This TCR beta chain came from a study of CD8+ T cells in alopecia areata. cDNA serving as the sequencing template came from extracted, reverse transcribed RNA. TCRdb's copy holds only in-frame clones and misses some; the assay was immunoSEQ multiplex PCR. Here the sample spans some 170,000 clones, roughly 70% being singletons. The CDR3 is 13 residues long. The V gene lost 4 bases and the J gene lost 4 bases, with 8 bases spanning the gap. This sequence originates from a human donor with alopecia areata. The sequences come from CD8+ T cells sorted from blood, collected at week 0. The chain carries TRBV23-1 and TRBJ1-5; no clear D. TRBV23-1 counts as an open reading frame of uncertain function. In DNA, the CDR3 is TGCGCCAGCAGTCCCCCGGGGAATCAGCCCCAGCATTTT. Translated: CASSPPGNQPQHF.